This TCR beta chain was sequenced during a study of blood T cell repertoires in COVID-19. The germline CDR1 and CDR2 sequences are SQVTM and ANQGSEA. CDR3 size: 15 residues. V gave up 3 bases and J gave up 0 bases, with 14 bases separating them. In the original workflow: Cell counts per sample came from amplifying reference gene primers. The table came from immunoSEQ multiplex PCR; TCRdb's copy has only in-frame clones and leaves some out. V, J and clone size derive from that table, while D and trimming were established from the DNA sequence. The sample shows 150,000 to 200,000 clones, 82% of them seen only once.

Sequencing used peripheral blood. The sequence was collected from an older woman with acute or convalescent COVID-19. This chain links TRBV29-1 with TRBJ1-1; D is unclear. The CDR3 loop is CSVDTGGTVNTEAFF. The CDR3 DNA follows: TGCAGCGTTGACACGGGAGGCACGGTGAACACTGAAGCTTTCTTT.